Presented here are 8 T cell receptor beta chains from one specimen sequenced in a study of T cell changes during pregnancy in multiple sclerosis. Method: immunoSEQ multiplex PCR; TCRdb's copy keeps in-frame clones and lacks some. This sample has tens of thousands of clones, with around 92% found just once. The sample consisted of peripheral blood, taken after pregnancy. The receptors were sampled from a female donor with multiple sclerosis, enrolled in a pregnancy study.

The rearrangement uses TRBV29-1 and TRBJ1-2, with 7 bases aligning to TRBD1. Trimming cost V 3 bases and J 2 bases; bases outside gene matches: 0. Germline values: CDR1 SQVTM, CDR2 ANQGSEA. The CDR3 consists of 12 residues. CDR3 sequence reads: CSVDRGNYGYTF. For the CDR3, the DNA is TGCAGCGTTGACAGGGGGAACTATGGCTACACCTTC.

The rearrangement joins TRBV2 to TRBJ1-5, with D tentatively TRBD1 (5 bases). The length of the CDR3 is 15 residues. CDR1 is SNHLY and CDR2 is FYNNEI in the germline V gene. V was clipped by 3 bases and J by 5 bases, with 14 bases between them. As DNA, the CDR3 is TGTGCCAGCAGTGATGGTCAGGGTCGGGATCAGCCCCAGCATTTT. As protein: CASSDGQGRDQPQHF.

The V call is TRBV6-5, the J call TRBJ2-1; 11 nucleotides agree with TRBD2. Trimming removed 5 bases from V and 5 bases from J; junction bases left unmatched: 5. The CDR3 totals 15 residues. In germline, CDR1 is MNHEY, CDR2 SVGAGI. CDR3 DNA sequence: TGTGCCAGCAGTAAGACTAGCGGGGTAAACAATGAGCAGTTCTTC. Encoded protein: CASSKTSGVNNEQFF.

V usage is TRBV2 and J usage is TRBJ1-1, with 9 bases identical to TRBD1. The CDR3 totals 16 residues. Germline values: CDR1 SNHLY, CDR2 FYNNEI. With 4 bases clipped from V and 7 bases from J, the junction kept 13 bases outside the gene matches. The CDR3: CASSGPRDREEDEAFF. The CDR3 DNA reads TGTGCCAGCAGTGGACCCCGGGACAGGGAGGAGGATGAAGCTTTCTTT. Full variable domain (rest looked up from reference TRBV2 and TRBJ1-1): EPEVTQTPSHQVTQMGQEVILRCVPISNHLYFYWYRQILGQKVEFLVSFYNNEISEKSEIFDDQFSVERPDGSNFTLKIRSTKLEDSAMYFCASSGPRDREEDEAFFGQGTRLTVV.

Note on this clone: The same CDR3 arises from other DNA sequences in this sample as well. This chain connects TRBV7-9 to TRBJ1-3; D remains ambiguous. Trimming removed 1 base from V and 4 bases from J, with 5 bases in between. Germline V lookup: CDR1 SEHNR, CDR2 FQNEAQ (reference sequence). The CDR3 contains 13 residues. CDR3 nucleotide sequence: TGTGCCAGCAGCTTAGGCGGGGGAAACACCATATATTTT. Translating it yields CASSLGGGNTIYF.

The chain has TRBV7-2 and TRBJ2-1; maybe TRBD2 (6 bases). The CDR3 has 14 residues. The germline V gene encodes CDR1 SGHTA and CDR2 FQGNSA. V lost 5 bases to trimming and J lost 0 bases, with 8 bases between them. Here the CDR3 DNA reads TGTGCCAGCAGCACGCGGGACTCCTACAATGAGCAGTTCTTC. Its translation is CASSTRDSYNEQFF. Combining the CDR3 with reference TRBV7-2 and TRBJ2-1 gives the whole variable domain GAGVSQSPSNKVTEKGKDVELRCDPISGHTALYWYRQSLGQGLEFLIYFQGNSAPDKSGLPSDRFSAERTGGSVSTLTIQRTQQEDSAVYLCASSTRDSYNEQFFGPGTRLTVL.

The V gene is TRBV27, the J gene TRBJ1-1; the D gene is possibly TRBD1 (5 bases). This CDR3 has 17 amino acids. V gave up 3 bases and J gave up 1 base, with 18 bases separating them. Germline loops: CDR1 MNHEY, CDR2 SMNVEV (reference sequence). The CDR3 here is CASSFGGYVSRNTEAFF. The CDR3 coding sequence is TGTGCCAGCAGTTTCGGGGGATACGTTTCGAGGAACACTGAAGCTTTCTTT.

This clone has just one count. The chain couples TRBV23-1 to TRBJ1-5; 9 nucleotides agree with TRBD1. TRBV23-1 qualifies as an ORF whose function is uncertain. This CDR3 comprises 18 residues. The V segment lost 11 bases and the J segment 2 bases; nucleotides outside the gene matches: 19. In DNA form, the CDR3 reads TGCGCCGCGACCACAGGGGGCGGTTGGCTCCCGGGCAATCAGCCCCAGCATTTT. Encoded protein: CAATTGGGWLPGNQPQHF.